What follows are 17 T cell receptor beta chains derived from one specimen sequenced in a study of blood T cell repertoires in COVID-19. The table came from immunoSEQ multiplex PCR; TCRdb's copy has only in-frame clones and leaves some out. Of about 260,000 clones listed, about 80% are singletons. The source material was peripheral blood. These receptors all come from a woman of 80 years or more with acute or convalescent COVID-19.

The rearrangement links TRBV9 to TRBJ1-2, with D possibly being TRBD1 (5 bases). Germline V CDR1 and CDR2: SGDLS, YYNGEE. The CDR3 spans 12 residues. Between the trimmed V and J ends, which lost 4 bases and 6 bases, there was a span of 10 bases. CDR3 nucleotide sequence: TGTGCCAGCAGCAGACCCAGGGATGGCTACACCTTC. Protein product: CASSRPRDGYTF.

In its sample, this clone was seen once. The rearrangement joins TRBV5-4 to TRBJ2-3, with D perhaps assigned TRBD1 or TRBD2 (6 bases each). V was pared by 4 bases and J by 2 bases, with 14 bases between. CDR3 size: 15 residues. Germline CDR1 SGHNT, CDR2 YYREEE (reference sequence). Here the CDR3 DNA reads TGTGCCAGCAGCCTGGGGGGCGGGAACACAGATACGCAGTATTTT. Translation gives CASSLGGGNTDTQYF.

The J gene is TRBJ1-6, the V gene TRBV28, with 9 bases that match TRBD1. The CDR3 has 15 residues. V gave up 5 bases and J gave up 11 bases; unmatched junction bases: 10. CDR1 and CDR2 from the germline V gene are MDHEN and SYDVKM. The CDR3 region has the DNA TGTGCCAGCAGTCCCCTGGACAGGGGTAAGCCACCCCTCCACTTT. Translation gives CASSPLDRGKPPLHF.

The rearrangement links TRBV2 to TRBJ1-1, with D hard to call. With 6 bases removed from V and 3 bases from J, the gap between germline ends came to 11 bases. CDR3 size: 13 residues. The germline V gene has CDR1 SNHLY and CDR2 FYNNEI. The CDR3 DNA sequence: TGTGCCAGCAGCCTGACGGGGTACACTGAAGCTTTCTTT. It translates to CASSLTGYTEAFF.

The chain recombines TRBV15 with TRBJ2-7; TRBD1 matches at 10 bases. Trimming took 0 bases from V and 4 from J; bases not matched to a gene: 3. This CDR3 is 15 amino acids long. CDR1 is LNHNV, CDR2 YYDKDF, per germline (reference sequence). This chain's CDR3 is CATSRDRDRGYEQYF. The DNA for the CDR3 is TGTGCCACCAGCAGAGACCGGGACAGGGGTTACGAGCAGTACTTC.

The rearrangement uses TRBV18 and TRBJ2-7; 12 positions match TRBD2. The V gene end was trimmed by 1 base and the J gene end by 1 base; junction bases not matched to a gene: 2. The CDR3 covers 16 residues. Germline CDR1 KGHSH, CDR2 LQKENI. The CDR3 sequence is CASSPLTSGGSYEQYF. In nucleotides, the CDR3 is TGTGCCAGCTCACCACTGACTAGCGGGGGATCCTACGAGCAGTACTTC.

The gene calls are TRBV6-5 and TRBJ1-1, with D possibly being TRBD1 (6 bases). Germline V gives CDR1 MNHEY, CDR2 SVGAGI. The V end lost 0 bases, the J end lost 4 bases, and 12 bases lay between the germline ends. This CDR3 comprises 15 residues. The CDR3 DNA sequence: TGTGCCAGCAGTTACTCCCCGGCAGGGGCCACTGAAGCTTTCTTT. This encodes CASSYSPAGATEAFF.

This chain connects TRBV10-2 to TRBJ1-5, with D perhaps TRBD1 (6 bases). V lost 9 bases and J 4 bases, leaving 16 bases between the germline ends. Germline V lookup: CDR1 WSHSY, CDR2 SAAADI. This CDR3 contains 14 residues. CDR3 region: CASCRTAPNQPQHF. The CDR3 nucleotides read TGCGCCAGTTGTCGGACAGCTCCAAATCAGCCCCAGCATTTT.

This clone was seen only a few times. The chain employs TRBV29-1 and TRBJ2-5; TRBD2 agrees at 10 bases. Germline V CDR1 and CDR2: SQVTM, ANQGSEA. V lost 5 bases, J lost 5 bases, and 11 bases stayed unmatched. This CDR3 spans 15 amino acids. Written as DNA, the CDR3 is TGCAGCGTTAGGTCGCTAGCGGGAGCCTATGAGACCCAGTACTTC. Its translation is CSVRSLAGAYETQYF. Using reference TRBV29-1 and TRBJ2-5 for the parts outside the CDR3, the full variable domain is SAVISQKPSRDICQRGTSLTIQCQVDSQVTMMFWYRQQPGQSLTLIATANQGSEATYESGFVIDKFPISRPNLTFSTLTVSNMSPEDSSIYLCSVRSLAGAYETQYFGPGTRLLVL.

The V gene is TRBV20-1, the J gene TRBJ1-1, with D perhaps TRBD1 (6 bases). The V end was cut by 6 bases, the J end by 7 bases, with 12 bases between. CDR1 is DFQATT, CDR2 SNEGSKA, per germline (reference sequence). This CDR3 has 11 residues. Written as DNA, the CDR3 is TGCAGTGCAGGGGGTACTGTTGAAGCTTTCTTT. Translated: CSAGGTVEAFF.

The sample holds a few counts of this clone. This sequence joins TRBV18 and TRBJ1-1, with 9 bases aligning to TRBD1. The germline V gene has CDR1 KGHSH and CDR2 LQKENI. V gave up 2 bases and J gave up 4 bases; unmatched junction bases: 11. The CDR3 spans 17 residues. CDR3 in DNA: TGTGCCAGCTCACCAAGAACAGGGGGCATCCTAGGCACTGAAGCTTTCTTT. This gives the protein CASSPRTGGILGTEAFF.

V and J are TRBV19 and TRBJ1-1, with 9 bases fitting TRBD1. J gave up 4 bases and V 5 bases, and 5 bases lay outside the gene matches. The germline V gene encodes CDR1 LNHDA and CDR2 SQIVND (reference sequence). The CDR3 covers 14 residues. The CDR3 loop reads CASSVGQGSTEAFF. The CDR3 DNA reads TGTGCCAGTAGTGTGGGACAGGGAAGCACTGAAGCTTTCTTT.

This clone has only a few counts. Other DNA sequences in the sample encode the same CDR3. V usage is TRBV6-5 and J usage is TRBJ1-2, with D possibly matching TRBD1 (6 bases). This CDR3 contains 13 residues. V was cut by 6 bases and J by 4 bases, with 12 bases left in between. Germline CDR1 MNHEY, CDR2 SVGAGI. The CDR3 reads CASSPDSLYGYTF. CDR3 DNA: TGTGCCAGCAGCCCGGACAGTCTCTATGGCTACACCTTC.

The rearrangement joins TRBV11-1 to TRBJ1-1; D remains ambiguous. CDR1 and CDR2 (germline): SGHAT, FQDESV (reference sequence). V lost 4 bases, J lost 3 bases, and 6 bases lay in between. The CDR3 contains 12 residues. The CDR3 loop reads CASSSADTEAFF. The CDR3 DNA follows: TGTGCCAGCAGCTCCGCGGACACTGAAGCTTTCTTT. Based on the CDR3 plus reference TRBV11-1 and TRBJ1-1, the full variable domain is EAEVAQSPRYKITEKSQAVAFWCDPISGHATLYWYRQILGQGPELLVQFQDESVVDDSQLPKDRFSAERLKGVDSTLKIQPAELGDSAMYLCASSSADTEAFFGQGTRLTVV.

CDR3 sequence: CASSLEGRGNTEAFF. The DNA of the CDR3 is TGTGCCAGCAGTCTGGAAGGGAGGGGGAACACTGAAGCTTTCTTT. J is TRBJ1-1 and V is TRBV27; the D gene is possibly TRBD1 (5 bases). Deletions cut 5 bases from V and 1 base from J, with 14 bases between. Germline lookup yields CDR1 MNHEY and CDR2 SMNVEV (reference sequence). This CDR3 region has 15 residues.

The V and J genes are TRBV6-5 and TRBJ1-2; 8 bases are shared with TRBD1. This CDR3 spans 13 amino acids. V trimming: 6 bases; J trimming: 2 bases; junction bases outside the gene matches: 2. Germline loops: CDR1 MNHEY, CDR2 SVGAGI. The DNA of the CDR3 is TGTGCCAGCAGGGGGACAGGCAACTATGGCTACACCTTC. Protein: CASRGTGNYGYTF.

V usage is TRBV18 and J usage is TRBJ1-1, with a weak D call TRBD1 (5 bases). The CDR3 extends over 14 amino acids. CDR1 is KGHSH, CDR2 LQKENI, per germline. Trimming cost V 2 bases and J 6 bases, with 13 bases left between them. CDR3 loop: CASSPSMGGAEAFF. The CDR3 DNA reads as TGTGCCAGCTCACCAAGTATGGGAGGGGCTGAAGCTTTCTTT.